These 31 T cell receptor beta chains share one sample of origin, sequenced in a study of blood T cell repertoires in COVID-19. Profiled with immunoSEQ multiplex PCR; TCRdb holds only in-frame clones, not every one. The sample holds about 55,000 clones, 90% seen once. The material sequenced was peripheral blood. Receptors originate from a man between 35 and 55 years old with acute or convalescent COVID-19.

The count of this clone is one. This sequence joins TRBV5-1 and TRBJ2-1, with D perhaps matching TRBD2 (6 bases). Germline V gene lookup returns CDR1 SGHRS and CDR2 YFSETQ. The CDR3 consists of 13 residues. The V gene lost 5 bases and the J gene lost 12 bases, with 18 bases spanning the gap. CDR3 in DNA: TGCGCCAGCAGGACGACGCTGACTAGTCTGCAGTTCTTC. Translated: CASRTTLTSLQFF.

The V call is TRBV25-1, the J call TRBJ1-6; the D is unclear. The CDR3 runs 15 residues. Germline V CDR1 and CDR2: MGHDK, SYGVNS. Trimming shortened V by 1 base and J by 3 bases, and 7 bases separated the two germline ends. The CDR3 DNA follows: TGTGCCAGCAGTGAATTGGCAGACTATAATTCACCCCTCCACTTT. Its translation: CASSELADYNSPLHF. Based on the CDR3 plus reference TRBV25-1 and TRBJ1-6, the full variable domain is EADIYQTPRYLVIGTGKKITLECSQTMGHDKMYWYQQDPGMELHLIHYSYGVNSTEKGDLSSESTVSRIRTEHFPLTLESARPSHTSQYLCASSELADYNSPLHFGNGTRLTVT.

The gene calls are TRBV12-2 and TRBJ2-7; the table names TRBD2, a call not compared with the DNA. TRBV12-2 is shown as a pseudogene. CDR3 length equals 13 residues. The CDR3 is CASRKGTDYEQYF. The DNA for the CDR3 is TGTGCAAGTCGCAAAGGGACTGACTACGAGCAGTACTTC.

The rearrangement links TRBV5-1 to TRBJ1-4; D is possibly TRBD1 (6 bases). Germline V CDR1 and CDR2: SGHRS, YFSETQ. V lost 1 base and J 7 bases, leaving 11 bases between the germline ends. The CDR3 contains 14 residues. Here the CDR3 DNA reads TGCGCCAGCAGCTTGTCACAGGGTGGTGAAAAACTGTTTTTT. This gives the protein CASSLSQGGEKLFF.

The chain recombines TRBV24-1 with TRBJ1-2, with 8 bases identical to TRBD1. The CDR3 runs 16 residues. Trimming cost V 10 bases and J 5 bases; bases outside gene matches: 17. CDR1 KGHDR and CDR2 SFDVKD come from the germline V gene. The CDR3: CATGHIGTGGEYGYTF. CDR3 DNA sequence: TGTGCCACAGGCCATATAGGGACAGGAGGAGAGTATGGCTACACCTTC.

This clone was observed once. The chain has TRBV19 and TRBJ2-7; D is possibly TRBD1 (5 bases). The germline V gene has CDR1 LNHDA and CDR2 SQIVND (reference sequence). The V end lost 1 base, the J end lost 5 bases, and 9 bases lay between the germline ends. CDR3 size: 13 residues. The CDR3 loop reads CASSIGRGDEQYF. The CDR3 coding sequence is TGTGCCAGTAGTATAGGTAGGGGCGACGAGCAGTACTTC. The complete variable domain, with remaining parts taken from reference TRBV19 and TRBJ2-7, reads DGGITQSPKYLFRKEGQNVTLSCEQNLNHDAMYWYRQDPGQGLRLIYYSQIVNDFQKGDIAEGYSVSREKKESFPLTVTSAQKNPTAFYLCASSIGRGDEQYFGPGTRLTVT.

This clone was counted a single time. The chain uses TRBV5-1 and TRBJ2-2; no clear D. V was clipped by 0 bases and J by 2 bases, with 8 bases between them. The CDR3 spans 15 residues. Germline CDR1 is SGHRS and CDR2 is YFSETQ. CDR3 residues: CASSLGDTNTGELFF. DNA for the CDR3: TGCGCCAGCAGCTTGGGTGACACCAACACCGGGGAGCTGTTTTTT.

The chain employs TRBV21-1 and TRBJ2-7; the D call in the table, TRBD2, was not verified against the DNA. TRBV21-1 is assigned pseudogene status. The CDR3 has 11 residues. The CDR3 reads CASRRVPEQYF. The CDR3 DNA follows: TGTGCCAGCAGACGAGTTCCCGAGCAGTACTTC.

The chain combines TRBV6-1 with TRBJ1-4; 8 bases are a match to TRBD1. J was trimmed by 7 bases and V by 1 base; bases with no gene match: 8. Germline CDR1 is MNHNS and CDR2 is SASEGT. The CDR3 runs 16 residues. The CDR3 spells CASSEVRGQGGEKLFF. The CDR3 nucleotides read TGTGCCAGCAGTGAAGTGAGAGGACAGGGAGGTGAAAAACTGTTTTTT.

This chain connects TRBV6-5 to TRBJ1-1; no reliable D call. From germline, CDR1 is MNHEY and CDR2 SVGAGI. V was cut by 0 bases and J by 1 base, with 9 bases left in between. CDR3 length equals 15 residues. The CDR3 sequence is CASSYSSDKNTEAFF. The DNA of the CDR3 is TGTGCCAGCAGTTACTCCTCAGACAAGAACACTGAAGCTTTCTTT.

J is TRBJ2-2 and V is TRBV2; weak D call: TRBD2 (6 bases). This CDR3 is built from 14 residues. CDR1 and CDR2 from the germline V gene are SNHLY and FYNNEI. V lost 7 bases, J lost 5 bases, and 14 bases lay in between. The chain's CDR3 is CASNTARETGELFF. The CDR3 nucleotides are TGTGCCAGCAATACTGCGCGGGAAACCGGGGAGCTGTTTTTT.

V usage is TRBV24-1 and J usage is TRBJ2-1, with D possibly being TRBD2 (6 bases). V lost 7 bases and J lost 6, with 9 bases in between. The germline V gene encodes CDR1 KGHDR and CDR2 SFDVKD. The CDR3 runs to 12 residues. CDR3 amino acids: CATSRDSNEQFF. CDR3 in DNA: TGTGCCACCAGCAGGGACTCCAATGAGCAGTTCTTC.

V gene TRBV7-9 combines with J gene TRBJ2-7, with D perhaps matching TRBD2 (6 bases). The CDR3 has 16 residues. The germline CDR1 and CDR2 sequences are SEHNR and FQNEAQ (reference sequence). The V and J ends lost 5 bases and 3 bases respectively, with 20 bases between them. The CDR3 nucleotides are TGTGCCAGCAGCCTTAGCGGACGGGCCTGGGGCTACGAGCAGTACTTC. Protein product: CASSLSGRAWGYEQYF. The whole variable domain, filled in from reference TRBV7-9 and TRBJ2-7, reads DTGVSQNPRHKITKRGQNVTFRCDPISEHNRLYWYRQTLGQGPEFLTYFQNEAQLEKSRLLSDRFSAERPKGSFSTLEIQRTEQGDSAMYLCASSLSGRAWGYEQYFGPGTRLTVT.

This clone was seen a few times. The junction departs from the called germline gene at one end, perhaps through a read error. The V and J genes are TRBV30 and TRBJ1-3; D perhaps matches TRBD1 (6 bases). The CDR3 loop spans 12 amino acids. CDR1 and CDR2 (germline): GTSNPN, SVGIG (reference sequence). The DNA of the CDR3 is TGTGCCTGGAGCCGGACAGATCGTCGGGGTATGTTT. Translating it yields CAWSRTDRRGMF.

This sequence joins TRBV9 and TRBJ1-6, with TRBD1 identical over 9 bases. Germline V lookup: CDR1 SGDLS, CDR2 YYNGEE. J gave up 7 bases and V 4 bases, and 6 bases lay outside the gene matches. This CDR3 region has 15 residues. The CDR3 nucleotides read TGTGCCAGCAGCTTCCGGGACAGGGACAATTCACCCCTCCACTTT. Protein: CASSFRDRDNSPLHF.

This chain joins TRBV6-5 and TRBJ1-1; 9 bases are a match to TRBD1. Germline CDR1 is MNHEY and CDR2 is SVGAGI. V was pared by 6 bases and J by 11 bases, with 7 bases of the junction left unmatched. The CDR3 runs 12 residues. CDR3 amino acids: CASSSDRGKAFF. The CDR3 coding sequence is TGTGCCAGCAGCTCGGACAGGGGCAAGGCTTTCTTT.

The chain couples TRBV11-2 to TRBJ1-1; D may be TRBD1 (5 bases). There are 14 residues in the CDR3. The germline V gene has CDR1 SGHAT and CDR2 FQNNGV. The V end was cut by 3 bases, the J end by 0 bases, with 8 bases between. This chain's CDR3 is CASSFRVLNTEAFF. Written as DNA, the CDR3 is TGTGCCAGCAGCTTCAGGGTCTTGAACACTGAAGCTTTCTTT.

The chain links TRBV5-1 to TRBJ2-7; 11 bases match TRBD2. V dropped 3 bases and J dropped 0; count of bases not matched to a gene: 8. The CDR3 is made up of 17 amino acids. Germline loops: CDR1 SGHRS, CDR2 YFSETQ. CDR3 sequence reads: CASSYPGTSGFSYEQYF. The CDR3, as DNA: TGCGCCAGCAGCTACCCCGGGACTAGCGGTTTCTCCTACGAGCAGTACTTC.

The chain recombines TRBV12-3 or TRBV12-4 with TRBJ1-1; D is ambiguous. This CDR3 comprises 13 residues. The V end lost 3 bases, the J end lost 5 bases, and 10 bases lay between the germline ends. DNA for the CDR3: TGTGCCAGCAGTTTTAGCGCGAGAACTGAAGCTTTCTTT. Translating it yields CASSFSARTEAFF.

This sequence joins TRBV6-2 or TRBV6-3 and TRBJ2-1; the match to TRBD2 covers 7 bases. The CDR3 runs 13 residues. CDR1 is MNHEY, CDR2 SVGEGT, per germline. V trimming: 5 bases; J trimming: 9 bases; junction bases outside the gene matches: 7. The CDR3 nucleotides read TGTGCCAGCAGTCGAGCTAGCGGTGGTGAGCAGTTCTTC. Encoded protein: CASSRASGGEQFF.

The rearrangement joins TRBV12-5 to TRBJ1-1; 7 bases are a match to TRBD1. J lost 0 bases, V lost 6 bases, and 4 bases had no gene match. This CDR3 comprises 14 residues. Per germline, CDR1 LGHNT and CDR2 FRNRAP. The CDR3, as DNA: TGTGCTAGTGGCTCAGGGGGTTTGAACACTGAAGCTTTCTTT. Translation gives CASGSGGLNTEAFF.

V and J are TRBV10-2 and TRBJ2-7; TRBD2 matches 10 bases. The CDR3 spans 16 residues. Trimming removed 3 bases from V and 4 bases from J; junction bases left unmatched: 9. The germline V gene has CDR1 WSHSY and CDR2 SAAADI. The CDR3 loop reads CASSDNPAGGPYEQYF. In DNA form, the CDR3 reads TGCGCCAGCAGTGATAACCCAGCGGGAGGGCCGTACGAGCAGTACTTC.

The rearrangement joins TRBV5-6 to TRBJ2-2; D may be TRBD1 (7 bases). The CDR3 is made up of 19 amino acids. V shed 4 bases and J shed 4 bases, with 26 bases lying between them. CDR1 and CDR2 (germline): SGHDT, YYEEEE. The CDR3 loop is CASSLKPGQTGELTGELFF. CDR3 bases: TGTGCCAGCAGCCTAAAGCCGGGACAGACGGGGGAACTCACCGGGGAGCTGTTTTTT.

The J gene is TRBJ1-1, the V gene TRBV2; tentative D call: TRBD1 (5 bases). Germline loops: CDR1 SNHLY, CDR2 FYNNEI. The CDR3 contains 13 residues. Trimming shortened V by 10 bases and J by 0 bases, and 12 bases separated the two germline ends. The CDR3 region is CATRGQLNTEAFF. The CDR3 bases are TGTGCCACCAGAGGACAATTGAACACTGAAGCTTTCTTT. The entire variable domain, with the rest obtained from reference TRBV2 and TRBJ1-1, is as follows: EPEVTQTPSHQVTQMGQEVILRCVPISNHLYFYWYRQILGQKVEFLVSFYNNEISEKSEIFDDQFSVERPDGSNFTLKIRSTKLEDSAMYFCATRGQLNTEAFFGQGTRLTVV.

The chain uses TRBV5-1 and TRBJ2-5, with TRBD1 matching 12 bases. The CDR3 has 15 amino acids. Germline CDR1 reads SGHRS; CDR2 reads YFSETQ. V shed 4 bases and J 5 bases; nucleotides not matched to a gene: 6. The CDR3: CASSRGTGGRETQYF. CDR3 sequence (DNA): TGCGCCAGCAGCCGTGGGACAGGGGGCCGTGAGACCCAGTACTTC.

The chain joins TRBV6-6 to TRBJ1-5; D possibly corresponds to TRBD1 (5 bases). The CDR3 is 14 residues long. Trimming shortened V by 2 bases and J by 4 bases, and 9 bases separated the two germline ends. Germline CDR1 is MNHNY and CDR2 is SVGAGI (reference sequence). The CDR3 sequence is CASSYVDSNQPQHF. CDR3 in DNA: TGTGCCAGCAGTTACGTCGACAGTAATCAGCCCCAGCATTTT.

Written as DNA, the CDR3 is TGTGCCAGCAGTGACAACGGGTTCGCCAAAAACATTCAGTACTTC. Amino acids: CASSDNGFAKNIQYF. The V and J genes are TRBV25-1 and TRBJ2-4; D remains ambiguous. The CDR3 extends over 15 amino acids. Trimming removed 3 bases from V and 1 base from J, with 10 bases in between. The germline CDR1 and CDR2 sequences are MGHDK and SYGVNS.

This rearrangement joins TRBV18 to TRBJ2-7; a weak D match, TRBD1 (5 bases). Germline assignment: CDR1 KGHSH and CDR2 LQKENI. V was shortened by 0 bases and J by 3 bases, with 9 bases between the two germline ends. The CDR3 consists of 14 residues. The CDR3 region has the DNA TGTGCCAGCTCACCACCGGTCAGGGTCTACGAGCAGTACTTC. Translation: CASSPPVRVYEQYF.

The table lists this clone with a count of one. V usage is TRBV5-4 and J usage is TRBJ1-2; unclear D gene. CDR3 length: 12 residues. Trimming cost V 1 base and J 5 bases, with 6 bases left between them. Germline V gene sequence: CDR1 SGHNT, CDR2 YYREEE (reference sequence). DNA for the CDR3: TGTGCCAGCAGCTTGACAGATTATGGCTACACCTTC. This codes for CASSLTDYGYTF.

V is TRBV19 and J is TRBJ2-1; no clear D gene. This CDR3 spans 15 amino acids. The V end lost 7 bases, the J end lost 0 bases, and 13 bases lay between the germline ends. Germline CDR1 and CDR2: LNHDA and SQIVND (reference sequence). CDR3 sequence: CASTQTVSSYNEQFF. CDR3 nucleotides: TGTGCCAGTACCCAAACTGTGAGCTCCTACAATGAGCAGTTCTTC.

The CDR3 here is CASSPRTGNQPQHF. In DNA, the CDR3 is TGTGCCAGCAGCCCGCGGACAGGGAATCAGCCCCAGCATTTT. The V and J genes are TRBV5-8 and TRBJ1-5; 8 bases fit TRBD1. J gave up 4 bases and V 4 bases, and 4 bases lay outside the gene matches. Germline CDR1 reads SGHTS; CDR2 reads YDEGEE. CDR3 length: 14 amino acids.